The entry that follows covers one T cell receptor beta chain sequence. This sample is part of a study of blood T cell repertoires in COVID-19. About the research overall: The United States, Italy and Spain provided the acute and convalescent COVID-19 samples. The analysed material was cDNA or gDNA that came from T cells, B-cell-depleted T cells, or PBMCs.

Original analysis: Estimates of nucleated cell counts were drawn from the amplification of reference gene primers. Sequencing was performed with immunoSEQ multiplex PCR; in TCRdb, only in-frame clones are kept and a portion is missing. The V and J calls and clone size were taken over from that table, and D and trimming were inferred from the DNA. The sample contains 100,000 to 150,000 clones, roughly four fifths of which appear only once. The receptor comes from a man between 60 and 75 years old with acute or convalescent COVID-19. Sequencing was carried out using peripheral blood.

CDR3 loop: CASRSTARTIYF. DNA of the CDR3: TGTGCCAGCAGATCGACCGCCAGGACCATATATTTT. The rearrangement uses TRBV28 and TRBJ1-3; no reliable D call. CDR1 is MDHEN, CDR2 SYDVKM, per germline. The CDR3 is 12 amino acids. V was cut by 6 bases and J by 10 bases, with 13 bases left in between.